This TCR beta chain appears in the sequencing data of a study of OX40 agonist ivuxolimab in advanced cancers. The overall study: A male proportion of over 70% was recorded, with mean age around 55 years and range roughly 23 to 79.

For this clone: Its target is unknown.

The junction had 8 bases not matched to a gene; V was cut back by 3 bases and J by 5 bases. The length of the CDR3 is 15 residues. CDR1 is SGHAT, CDR2 FQDESV, per germline (reference sequence). Points from the study as a whole: Expanded peripheral T cell antigen specificity was not determined.

Generated by immunoSEQ multiplex PCR, the TCRdb table keeps only in-frame clones and is missing some. The top ten clones hold roughly 13% of a sample with about 60,000 clones, more than 80% of them seen once. The specimen was CD4+ or CD8+ T cells sorted from blood, collected in a trial of the OX40 agonist ivuxolimab. The rearrangement joins TRBV11-1 to TRBJ2-3; 7 bases agree with TRBD2. The TCR was taken from an adult with an advanced solid tumor such as melanoma, head and neck, liver or kidney cancer. CDR3 DNA: TGTGCCAGCAGCTTTGGGGGAGGGCTGGGAGATACGCAGTATTTT. Amino acid sequence: CASSFGGGLGDTQYF.